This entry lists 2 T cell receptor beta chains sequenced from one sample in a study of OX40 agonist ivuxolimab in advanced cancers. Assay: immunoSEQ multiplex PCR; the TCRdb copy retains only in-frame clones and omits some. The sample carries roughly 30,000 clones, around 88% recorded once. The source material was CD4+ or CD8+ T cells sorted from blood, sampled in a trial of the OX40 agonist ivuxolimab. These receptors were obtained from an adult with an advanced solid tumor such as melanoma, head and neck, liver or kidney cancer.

The CDR3 DNA reads as TGTGCCAGCAGCCTGTCCACGACCGGGGTGGGCAATCAGCCCCAGCATTTT. Translating gives CASSLSTTGVGNQPQHF. The chain links TRBV27 to TRBJ1-5, with D uncertain. Trimming pared 6 bases from V and 2 bases from J, leaving 20 bases between. Per germline, CDR1 MNHEY and CDR2 SMNVEV (reference sequence). This CDR3 contains 17 residues.

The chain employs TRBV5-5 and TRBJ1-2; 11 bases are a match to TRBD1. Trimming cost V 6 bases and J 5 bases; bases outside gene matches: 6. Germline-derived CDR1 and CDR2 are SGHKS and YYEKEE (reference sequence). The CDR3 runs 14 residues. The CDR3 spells CASTGTGGKYGYTF. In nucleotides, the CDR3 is TGTGCCAGCACCGGGACAGGGGGGAAATATGGCTACACCTTC.